This T cell receptor (beta chain) was identified during a study of blood T cell repertoires in COVID-19. As for the study in general: Italy, Spain and the United States were the sources of the convalescent and acute COVID-19 samples.

Per the authors' pipeline: From reference gene primer amplification, estimates of nucleated cell counts were derived. TCRdb's table, derived via immunoSEQ multiplex PCR, lists solely in-frame clones and lacks some. Clone size and V and J calls were adopted from that table, with D and trimming inferred from the DNA. The repertoire holds 120,000 to 150,000 clones, with less than 85% as singletons. This clone was seen just once. What was sequenced was peripheral blood. The sequence was obtained from a woman aged 80 or over in a cohort sampled during active or convalescent COVID-19.

This CDR3 is CATSLGGAKQETQYF. The CDR3 nucleotides read TGTGCCACCAGCCTCGGGGGAGCGAAACAAGAGACCCAGTACTTC. The chain has TRBV15 and TRBJ2-5, with TRBD2 as a possible D gene (6 bases). The length of the CDR3 is 15 residues. Germline assignment: CDR1 LNHNV and CDR2 YYDKDF (reference sequence). The ends were cut back, 5 bases at V and 2 bases at J, with 15 bases in the middle. Full variable domain (missing parts from reference TRBV15 and TRBJ2-5): DAMVIQNPRYQVTQFGKPVTLSCSQTLNHNVMYWYQQKSSQAPKLLFHYYDKDFNNEADTPDNFQSRRPNTSFCFLDIRSPGLGDTAMYLCATSLGGAKQETQYFGPGTRLLVL.